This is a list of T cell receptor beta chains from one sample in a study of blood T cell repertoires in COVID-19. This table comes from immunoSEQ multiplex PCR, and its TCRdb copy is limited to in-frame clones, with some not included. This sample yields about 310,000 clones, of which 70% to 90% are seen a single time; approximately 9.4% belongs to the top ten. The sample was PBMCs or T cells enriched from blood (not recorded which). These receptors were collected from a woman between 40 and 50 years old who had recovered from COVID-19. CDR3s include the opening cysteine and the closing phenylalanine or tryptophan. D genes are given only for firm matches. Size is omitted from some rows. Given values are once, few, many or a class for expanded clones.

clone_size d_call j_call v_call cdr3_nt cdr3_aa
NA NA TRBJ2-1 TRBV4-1 TGCGCCAGCAGCCAAGTGGACAGGCAGTTCTTC CASSQVDRQFF
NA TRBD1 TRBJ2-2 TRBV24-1 TGTGCCACCAGTGATAGGACAGGGTATCGGCGGCACAGCACCGGGGAGCTGTTTTTT CATSDRTGYRRHSTGELFF
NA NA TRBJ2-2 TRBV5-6 TGTGCCAGCAGCTTGTTGGCTTCACCAATAGGGGACACCGGGGAGCTGTTTTTT CASSLLASPIGDTGELFF
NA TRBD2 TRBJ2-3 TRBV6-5 TGTGCCAGCAGAGGAACTAGCGGGGCCTTTTCAACGCAGTATTTT CASRGTSGAFSTQYF
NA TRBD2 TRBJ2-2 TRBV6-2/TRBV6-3 TGTGCCAGCAGTGTACTAGCGGGGCGGTTAGGGGAGCTGTTTTTT CASSVLAGRLGELFF
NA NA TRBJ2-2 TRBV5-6 TGTGCCAGCAGCTTGGACAGATTGGACACCGGGGAGCTGTTTTTT CASSLDRLDTGELFF
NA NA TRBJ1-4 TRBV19 TGTGCCAGTAGGGACAGAACAACTAATGAAAAACTGTTTTTT CASRDRTTNEKLFF
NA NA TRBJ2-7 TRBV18 TGTGCCAGCTCACCGGGGTTGGGGAGCTCCTACGAGCAGTACTTC CASSPGLGSSYEQYF
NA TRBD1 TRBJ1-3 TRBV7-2 TGTGCCAGCAGCTTAACATTCTCGGACAGGGGGCGAAACACCATATATTTT CASSLTFSDRGRNTIYF
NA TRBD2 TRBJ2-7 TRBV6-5 TGTGCCAGCAGTCGCTACACGGGGACTAGCTACGAGCAGTACTTC CASSRYTGTSYEQYF
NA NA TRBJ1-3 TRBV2 TGTGCCAGCAGTTCACAGGGCTCTGGAAACACCATATATTTT CASSSQGSGNTIYF
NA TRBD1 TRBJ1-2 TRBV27 TGTGCCAGCAGTTTATCGGAAAATACAGGGGGCGCGTATGGCTACACCTTC CASSLSENTGGAYGYTF
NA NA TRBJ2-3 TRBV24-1 TGTGCCACCAGGGACATAACAGATACGCAGTATTTT CATRDITDTQYF
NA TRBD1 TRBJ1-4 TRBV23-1 TGCGCCAGCAGCCCGACAGGGACCGCCAATGAAAAACTGTTTTTT CASSPTGTANEKLFF
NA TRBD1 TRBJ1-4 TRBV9 TGTGCCAGCAGCGCTGGGGACAGGGTCTGGGAAAAACTGTTTTTT CASSAGDRVWEKLFF
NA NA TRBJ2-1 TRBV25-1 TGTGCCAGCGGGTACCGGGACTACAATGAGCAGTTCTTC CASGYRDYNEQFF
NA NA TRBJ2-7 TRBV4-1 TGCGCCAGCAGCCAAGATCGGAGGGTCGAGCAGTACTTC CASSQDRRVEQYF
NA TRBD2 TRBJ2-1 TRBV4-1 TGCGCCACCATGACTAGCGCCGATTCCAATGAGCAGTTCTTC CATMTSADSNEQFF
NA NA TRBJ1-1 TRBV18 TGTGCCAGCTCACCACGAGGGGAGGGGAGCACTGAAGCTTTCTTT CASSPRGEGSTEAFF
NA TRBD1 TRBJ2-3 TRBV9 TGTGCCAGCAGCGTAGGAGGGGGCGCGGCAGATACGCAGTATTTT CASSVGGGAADTQYF
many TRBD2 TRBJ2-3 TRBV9 TGTGCCAGCAGCGTATGGGGGGGAGCTGATACGCAGTATTTT CASSVWGGADTQYF
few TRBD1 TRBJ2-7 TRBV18 TGTGCCAGCTCACCATTCGGACAGGGGGCGGTCAACGAGCAGTACTTC CASSPFGQGAVNEQYF
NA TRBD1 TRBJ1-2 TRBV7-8 TGTGCCAGCAGCTTAGGGGCAGGGGGCTATCCCGTTTCCTTC CASSLGAGGYPVSF
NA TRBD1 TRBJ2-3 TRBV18 TGTGCCAGCTCACCGATGGGACAGGGCACAGATACGCAGTATTTT CASSPMGQGTDTQYF
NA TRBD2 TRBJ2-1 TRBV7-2 TGTGCCAGCAGCGGTGGGACTAGCGGAGCCCCGGGGCATGAGCAGTTCTTC CASSGGTSGAPGHEQFF
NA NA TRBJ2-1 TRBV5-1 TGCGCCAGCAGCTGGTCGGGGGGCTTATACAATGAGCAGTTCTTC CASSWSGGLYNEQFF
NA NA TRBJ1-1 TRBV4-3 TGCGCCAGCAGCCAAGATTATTTGGCAGGGTCGAGGACTGAAGCTTTCTTT CASSQDYLAGSRTEAFF
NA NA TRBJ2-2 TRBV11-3 TGTGCCAGCAGCCCTAACACCGGGGAGCTGTTTTTT CASSPNTGELFF
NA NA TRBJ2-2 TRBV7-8 TGTGCCAGCACCTCCAGCGGGTCTTTGGTCGGGGAGCTGTTTTTT CASTSSGSLVGELFF
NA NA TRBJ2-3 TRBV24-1 TGTGCCACCAGTGGGCCGATAAGCACAGATACGCAGTATTTT CATSGPISTDTQYF
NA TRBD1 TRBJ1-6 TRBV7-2 TGTGCCAGCAGCTTAGGAAACCCGGGACAGAGAAATTCACCCCTCCACTTT CASSLGNPGQRNSPLHF
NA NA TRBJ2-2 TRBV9 TGTGCCAGCAGCCCTGACACCGGGGAGCTGTTTTTT CASSPDTGELFF
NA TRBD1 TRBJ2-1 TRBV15 TGTGCCACCAGCAGAGACTCCGGGACAGGGGTGTACAATGAGCAGTTCTTC CATSRDSGTGVYNEQFF
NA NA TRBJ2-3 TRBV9 TGTGCCAGCAGCGCGCGGGCACGCACAGATACGCAGTATTTT CASSARARTDTQYF
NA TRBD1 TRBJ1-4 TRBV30 TGTGCCTGGATCCCGGGACAGGGTAGGGTAGGCGGGAAACTGTTTTTT CAWIPGQGRVGGKLFF
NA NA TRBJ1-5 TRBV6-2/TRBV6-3 TGTGCCAGCAGTTACTTCGGGACATCTAGCAATCAGCCCCAGCATTTT CASSYFGTSSNQPQHF
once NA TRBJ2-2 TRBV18 TGTGCCAGCTCCCCGATCCGGGGGGAGCTGTTTTTT CASSPIRGELFF
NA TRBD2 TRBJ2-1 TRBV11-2 TGTGCCAGCAGCTTGAGACTAGCGGGGGGGCCATTAGGTGAGCAGTTCTTC CASSLRLAGGPLGEQFF
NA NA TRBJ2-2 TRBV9 TGTGCCAGCAGCGCCCGGGGGGCTGGCGGGGAGCTGTTTTTT CASSARGAGGELFF
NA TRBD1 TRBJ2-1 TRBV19 TGTGCCGTAAGAGGGACAGGGGACTACAATGAGCAGTTCTTC CAVRGTGDYNEQFF
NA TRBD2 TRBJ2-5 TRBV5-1 TGCGCCAGCAGCTTGGGCCCCTTAGCGGGGGGGCGAGAGACCCAGTACTTC CASSLGPLAGGRETQYF
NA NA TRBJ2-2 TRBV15 TGTGCCACCAGCATAAACAGGGCCGGGGAGCTGTTTTTT CATSINRAGELFF
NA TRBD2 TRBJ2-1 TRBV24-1 TGTGCCACCTCGAGAGCTAGCGGGTCCTCCTACAATGAGCAGTTCTTC CATSRASGSSYNEQFF
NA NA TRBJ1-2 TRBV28 TGTGCCAGCAGTTTATCGGCGGACTATGGCTACACCTTC CASSLSADYGYTF
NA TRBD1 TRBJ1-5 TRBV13 TGTGCCAGCAGCTTAGGCAGGGGGACGCCCTATAGCAATCAGCCCCAGCATTTT CASSLGRGTPYSNQPQHF
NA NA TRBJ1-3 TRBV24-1 TGTGCCACCAGTGATGGGGCTACTGGAAACACCATATATTTT CATSDGATGNTIYF
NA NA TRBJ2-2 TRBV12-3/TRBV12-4 TGTGCCAGCAGTTTACTGTCGGTCGGGGAGCTGTTTTTT CASSLLSVGELFF
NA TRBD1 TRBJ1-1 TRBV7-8 TGTGCCAGCAGCTTAGGTGGACAGGGGGGCACTGAAGCTTTCTTT CASSLGGQGGTEAFF
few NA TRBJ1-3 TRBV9 TGTGCCAGCAGCGTAGCAGGAAAGGGGCTCTCTGGAAACACCATATATTTT CASSVAGKGLSGNTIYF
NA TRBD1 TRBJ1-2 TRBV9 TGTGCCAGCAGCCCGGGACAGGGACGCTACACCTTC CASSPGQGRYTF
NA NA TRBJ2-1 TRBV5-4 TGTGCCAGCAGCTTGGGAACACCAAATGAGCAGTTCTTC CASSLGTPNEQFF
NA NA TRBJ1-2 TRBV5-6 TGTGCCAGCAGCTTGGGTGGCCCCGGGGACTATGGCTACACCTTC CASSLGGPGDYGYTF
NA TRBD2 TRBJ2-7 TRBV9 TGTGCCAGCAGCCTAACGGGGGGAACTTACGAGCAGTACTTC CASSLTGGTYEQYF
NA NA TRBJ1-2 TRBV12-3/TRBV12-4 TGTGCCAGCTCCCAGGGCGGCTACACCTTC CASSQGGYTF
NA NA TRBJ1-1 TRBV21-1 TGTGCCAGCAGAAATCATCAGGGCAGGGGAGGGAGCACTGAAGCTTTCTTT CASRNHQGRGGSTEAFF